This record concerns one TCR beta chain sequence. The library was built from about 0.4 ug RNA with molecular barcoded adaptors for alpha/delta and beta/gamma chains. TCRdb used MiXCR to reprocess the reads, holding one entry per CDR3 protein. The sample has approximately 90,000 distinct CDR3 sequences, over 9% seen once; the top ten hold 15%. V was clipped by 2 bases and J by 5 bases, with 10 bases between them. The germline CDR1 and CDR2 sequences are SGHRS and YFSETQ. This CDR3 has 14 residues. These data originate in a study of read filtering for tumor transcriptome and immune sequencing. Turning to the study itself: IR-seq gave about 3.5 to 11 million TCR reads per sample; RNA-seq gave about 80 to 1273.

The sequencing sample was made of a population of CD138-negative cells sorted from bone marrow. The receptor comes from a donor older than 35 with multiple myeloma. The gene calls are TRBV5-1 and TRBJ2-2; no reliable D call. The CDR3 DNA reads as TGCGCCAGCAGCTTCTCTACGGTTACCGGGGAGCTGTTTTTT. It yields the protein CASSFSTVTGELFF.